The clone carrying this T cell receptor beta chain has at least ten counts. Its antigen remains unknown. Trimming at V came to 3 bases and at J to 7 bases, leaving 6 bases not matched to a gene. There are 15 residues in the CDR3. CDR1 is MDHEN, CDR2 SYDVKM, per germline. The sample originates from a study of neurological immune-mediated disorders. Study observations and caveats: When repertoires were grouped phylogenetically, those of 18 of 34 multiple sclerosis patients fell into one related-CDR3 cluster, a possible signature.

The unsorted libraries had their origin in 2 million PBMCs stored at -80 C. TCRdb reprocessed the 5' RACE reads via MiXCR and lists one record per CDR3 protein. In the table there are under 75,000 distinct CDR3 sequences, approximately 3.6% of which are singletons. The rearrangement joins TRBV28 to TRBJ1-4, with 9 nucleotides matching TRBD1. The sample was PBMCs. The origin of this receptor is an older woman with multiple sclerosis. CDR3 sequence (DNA): TGTGCCAGCAGTTTGCTTGGGACAGGGACTGAAAAACTGTTTTTT. Protein product: CASSLLGTGTEKLFF.